The entry below gives a single T cell receptor beta chain sequence along with its context. The antigen is not known. Extracted from the samples, RNA was reverse transcribed into cDNA to serve as the sequencing template. TCRdb's table, derived via immunoSEQ multiplex PCR, lists solely in-frame clones and lacks some. The data show about 87,000 clones, 60% to 80% seen once. These data are taken from a study of CD8+ T cells in alopecia areata. Study results and caveats: Among the 100 top clones, expanded CD8+ clones, like scalp clonality, were significantly decreased by tofacitinib.

The treatment denotes: oral pan-JAK inhibitor, 5-10 mg twice daily. Collected material from alopecia areata patients comprised lesional scalp punch biopsies and peripheral blood. V dropped 8 bases and J dropped 0 bases, with 16 bases sitting between them. There are 14 residues in the CDR3. The germline V gene has CDR1 SQVTM and CDR2 ANQGSEA. This clonotype was obtained from a human donor with alopecia areata. J is TRBJ1-1 and V is TRBV29-1; tentative D call: TRBD1 (5 bases). The source material was CD8+ T cells sorted from blood, sampled at approximately week 42, from a patient treated with tofacitinib. CDR3 residues: CSFLQVKMNTEAFF. In DNA form, the CDR3 reads TGCAGCTTTCTACAGGTTAAGATGAACACTGAAGCTTTCTTT.